The next 23 T cell receptor beta chains were all read from a single sample in a study of blood T cell repertoires in COVID-19. Assay used: immunoSEQ multiplex PCR; TCRdb lists only in-frame clones, some missing. The table records about 75,000 clones, more than 70% of them present only once. Source material: peripheral blood. These receptors were collected from a human donor in a cohort sampled during active COVID-19.

V gene TRBV6-5 combines with J gene TRBJ2-7, with 11 bases that match TRBD1. The CDR3 is made up of 15 amino acids. Germline V gives CDR1 MNHEY, CDR2 SVGAGI. V lost 5 bases, J lost 4 bases, and 7 bases stayed unmatched. The CDR3 loop is CASSRPGQGVYEQYF. CDR3 DNA sequence: TGTGCCAGCAGTCGACCGGGACAGGGGGTGTACGAGCAGTACTTC.

This chain uses TRBV29-1 with TRBJ2-3, with a tentative D call TRBD1 (6 bases). CDR3 length: 13 amino acids. CDR1 is SQVTM and CDR2 is ANQGSEA in the germline V gene. Here the CDR3 DNA reads TGCAGTTTCAACAGGGTGTTAACAGATACGCAGTATTTT. It encodes CSFNRVLTDTQYF.

This rearrangement joins TRBV7-3 to TRBJ2-1, with TRBD2 identical over 14 bases. The germline V gene encodes CDR1 SGHTA and CDR2 FQGTGA. This CDR3 has 21 amino acids. V was pared by 5 bases and J by 4 bases, with 19 bases of the junction left unmatched. The CDR3 DNA is TGTGCCAGCAGCCCCTTCCCCCCGACTAGCGGGAGGGCCCTCCCTTACAATGAGCAGTTCTTC. The encoded protein is CASSPFPPTSGRALPYNEQFF.

This chain joins TRBV2 and TRBJ2-7; D perhaps matches TRBD1 (5 bases). The CDR3 covers 15 residues. Deletions cut 2 bases from V and 5 bases from J, with 16 bases between. Germline CDR1 reads SNHLY; CDR2 reads FYNNEI. CDR3 DNA: TGTGCCAGCAGTGAATTCGCAGGGTGGACCCACGAGCAGTACTTC. The encoded protein is CASSEFAGWTHEQYF.

The V and J genes are TRBV6-5 and TRBJ2-7; D is uncertain. Per the germline V gene, CDR1 is MNHEY and CDR2 is SVGAGI. This CDR3 is 13 amino acids long. Trimming shortened V by 5 bases and J by 0 bases, and 8 bases separated the two germline ends. The DNA of the CDR3 is TGTGCCAGCAGTCCTGACAACTCCTACGAGCAGTACTTC. This sequence encodes CASSPDNSYEQYF.

The V call is TRBV24-1, the J call TRBJ2-5, with TRBD1 matching over 9 bases. CDR3 length: 13 amino acids. Per germline, CDR1 KGHDR and CDR2 SFDVKD. After removal of 7 bases from V and 5 bases from J, the junction contained 4 bases not matched to a gene. Here the CDR3 DNA reads TGTGCCACCAGGGCGACAGGGGGGGAGACCCAGTACTTC. It codes for CATRATGGETQYF.

In regard to this clone: The junction does not match germline at one end; this may be a read error. The identical CDR3 is also encoded by other nucleotide sequences in the sample. The CDR3 here is CASSEFGGRREKLFF. CDR3 DNA sequence: TGTGCCAGCAGTGAATTCGGGGGTCGGCGTGAAAAGCTGTTTTTT. This chain links TRBV25-1 with TRBJ1-4, with a weak D call TRBD1 (5 bases). Germline CDR1 MGHDK, CDR2 SYGVNS. This CDR3 spans 15 amino acids.

V is TRBV6-5 and J is TRBJ2-7; 9 nucleotides line up with TRBD2. There are 15 residues in the CDR3. Germline V gives CDR1 MNHEY, CDR2 SVGAGI. Germline trimming cut 4 bases from V and 4 bases from J; bases unmatched to any gene: 8. The CDR3 DNA follows: TGTGCCAGCAGTTTTAGCGGGAGTGAGGGTTACGAGCAGTACTTC. It yields the protein CASSFSGSEGYEQYF.

The chain links TRBV15 to TRBJ2-5; 7 bases map to TRBD2. CDR1 is LNHNV, CDR2 YYDKDF, per germline (reference sequence). The CDR3 totals 15 residues. Trimming removed 3 bases from V and 0 bases from J; junction bases left unmatched: 4. In DNA form, the CDR3 reads TGTGCCACCAGCAGCCAGCGGGGCAACCAAGAGACCCAGTACTTC. Protein sequence: CATSSQRGNQETQYF.

This chain links TRBV29-1 with TRBJ2-1, with TRBD2 as a possible D gene (6 bases). Trimming stripped 3 bases from V and 1 base from J, with 13 bases between. Germline V lookup: CDR1 SQVTM, CDR2 ANQGSEA. The CDR3 runs to 15 residues. The CDR3 loop reads CSVDRGMGSYNEQFF. CDR3 nucleotide sequence: TGCAGCGTTGATCGGGGGATGGGGTCCTACAATGAGCAGTTCTTC.

The V call is TRBV5-4, the J call TRBJ2-3; the D gene is possibly TRBD2 (7 bases). The CDR3 is 16 amino acids. CDR1 is SGHNT, CDR2 YYREEE, per germline (reference sequence). V lost 2 bases to trimming and J lost 6 bases, with 19 bases between them. The CDR3 reads CASSFLGGPGSDTQYF. DNA for the CDR3: TGTGCCAGCAGCTTCTTGGGGGGGCCGGGCAGCGATACGCAGTATTTT. The full variable domain, with the rest looked up from reference TRBV5-4 and TRBJ2-3, is ETGVTQSPTHLIKTRGQQVTLRCSSQSGHNTVSWYQQALGQGPQFIFQYYREEENGRGNFPPRFSGLQFPNYSSELNVNALELDDSALYLCASSFLGGPGSDTQYFGPGTRLTVL.

J is TRBJ1-3 and V is TRBV10-2; D perhaps matches TRBD1 (6 bases). V was pared by 3 bases and J by 1 base, with 13 bases between. The germline V gene encodes CDR1 WSHSY and CDR2 SAAADI. This CDR3 contains 16 residues. CDR3 DNA sequence: TGCGCCAGCAGTGATGACAGGCCCTCTTCTGGAAACACCATATATTTT. Protein: CASSDDRPSSGNTIYF.

The chain recombines TRBV5-6 with TRBJ2-5; D might be TRBD1 (6 bases). The germline gives CDR1 SGHDT, CDR2 YYEEEE. This CDR3 spans 13 amino acids. Deletions cut 3 bases from V and 5 bases from J, with 11 bases between. The CDR3 DNA reads TGTGCCAGCAGCTCGAGGGGGAAGGAGACCCAGTACTTC. Translated, it gives CASSSRGKETQYF.

V and J are TRBV5-1 and TRBJ1-5; TRBD1 matches at 8 bases. The ends lost 2 bases at V and 4 bases at J; junction bases unmatched: 23. This CDR3 has 21 residues. The germline gives CDR1 SGHRS, CDR2 YFSETQ. CDR3 sequence reads: CASSFQTGQGVVFYSNQPQHF. CDR3 nucleotide sequence: TGCGCCAGCAGCTTCCAAACCGGACAGGGCGTTGTGTTTTATAGTAATCAGCCCCAGCATTTT. The full variable domain, its missing parts supplied by reference TRBV5-1 and TRBJ1-5, is KAGVTQTPRYLIKTRGQQVTLSCSPISGHRSVSWYQQTPGQGLQFLFEYFSETQRNKGNFPGRFSGRQFSNSRSEMNVSTLELGDSALYLCASSFQTGQGVVFYSNQPQHFGDGTRLSIL.

This clone is a singleton in its sample. This rearrangement joins TRBV28 to TRBJ1-2; D possibly corresponds to TRBD1 (5 bases). Germline V lookup: CDR1 MDHEN, CDR2 SYDVKM. This CDR3 contains 13 residues. V lost 2 bases and J 4 bases, leaving 8 bases between the germline ends. CDR3 region: CASSLVGVYGYTF. DNA of the CDR3: TGTGCCAGCAGTTTAGTAGGGGTCTATGGCTACACCTTC.

The chain carries TRBV19 and TRBJ2-3; 8 positions match TRBD2. The length of the CDR3 is 15 residues. V lost 5 bases, J lost 1 base, and 5 bases stayed unmatched. Germline V gene lookup returns CDR1 LNHDA and CDR2 SQIVND (reference sequence). CDR3 nucleotides: TGTGCCAGTAGTGGCGGCGGGGGGCGCACAGATACGCAGTATTTT. Amino acid sequence: CASSGGGGRTDTQYF.

V gene TRBV28 combines with J gene TRBJ1-4, with a possible D match to TRBD1 (5 bases). Germline lookup yields CDR1 MDHEN and CDR2 SYDVKM. The CDR3 contains 15 residues. V was cut by 7 bases and J by 2 bases, with 14 bases left in between. The CDR3 reads CASNGGTATNEKLFF. In DNA, the CDR3 is TGTGCCAGCAACGGAGGGACCGCTACTAATGAAAAACTGTTTTTT.

This clone showed up just once. The genes are TRBV28 and TRBJ1-1; TRBD1 agrees at 8 bases. V lost 3 bases, J lost 5 bases, and 5 bases stayed unmatched. Per germline, CDR1 MDHEN and CDR2 SYDVKM. The CDR3 is made up of 14 amino acids. CDR3: CASSLRTGWTEAFF. CDR3 nucleotide sequence: TGTGCCAGCAGTTTGAGGACAGGGTGGACTGAAGCTTTCTTT.

This clone was counted between two and nine times. This sequence joins TRBV4-3 and TRBJ2-2; possibly TRBD1 for D (6 bases). The V and J ends lost 2 bases and 6 bases respectively, with 10 bases between them. The CDR3 runs to 14 residues. CDR1 LGHNA and CDR2 YSLEER come from the germline V gene. CDR3 in amino acids: CASSQQTGSGELFF. In nucleotides, the CDR3 is TGCGCCAGCAGCCAACAAACAGGGTCCGGGGAGCTGTTTTTT.

The V gene is TRBV19, the J gene TRBJ2-1; 10 bases are shared with TRBD2. CDR3 length: 17 residues. CDR1 LNHDA and CDR2 SQIVND come from the germline V gene (reference sequence). Losses at the gene ends were 6 bases for V and 8 bases for J; bases not matched to a gene: 16. In DNA, the CDR3 is TGTGCCAGTAGAACTTGGGCTAGCGGGAGACTCAGCTATGAGCAGTTCTTC. This encodes CASRTWASGRLSYEQFF.

This chain joins TRBV7-2 and TRBJ2-1; TRBD1 matches at 7 bases. CDR1 is SGHTA, CDR2 FQGNSA, per germline. The trim removed 6 bases at V and 9 bases at J, leaving 8 bases unmatched. This CDR3 spans 13 amino acids. CDR3 sequence: CASRWGQSGEQFF. In nucleotides, the CDR3 is TGTGCCAGCAGATGGGGACAGTCAGGTGAGCAGTTCTTC. Drawing the rest from reference TRBV7-2 and TRBJ2-1, the complete variable domain is GAGVSQSPSNKVTEKGKDVELRCDPISGHTALYWYRQSLGQGLEFLIYFQGNSAPDKSGLPSDRFSAERTGGSVSTLTIQRTQQEDSAVYLCASRWGQSGEQFFGPGTRLTVL.

In its sample, this clone was seen once. V gene TRBV15 combines with J gene TRBJ2-1, with 9 nucleotides matching TRBD1. The V gene's germline CDR1 is LNHNV and CDR2 YYDKDF (reference sequence). With 4 bases clipped from V and 10 bases from J, the junction kept 2 bases outside the gene matches. There are 12 residues in the CDR3. The CDR3 spells CATSNTGGEQFF. DNA of the CDR3: TGTGCCACCAGCAACACAGGGGGCGAGCAGTTCTTC. Based on the CDR3 plus reference TRBV15 and TRBJ2-1, the full variable domain is DAMVIQNPRYQVTQFGKPVTLSCSQTLNHNVMYWYQQKSSQAPKLLFHYYDKDFNNEADTPDNFQSRRPNTSFCFLDIRSPGLGDTAMYLCATSNTGGEQFFGPGTRLTVL.

The chain combines TRBV24-1 with TRBJ2-1, with 11 bases matching TRBD2. This CDR3 contains 16 residues. After removal of 5 bases from V and 5 bases from J, the junction contained 7 bases not matched to a gene. In germline, CDR1 is KGHDR, CDR2 SFDVKD. CDR3 amino acids: CATSASGRNVNNEQFF. The CDR3 DNA follows: TGTGCCACCAGTGCTAGCGGGAGGAATGTGAACAATGAGCAGTTCTTC.